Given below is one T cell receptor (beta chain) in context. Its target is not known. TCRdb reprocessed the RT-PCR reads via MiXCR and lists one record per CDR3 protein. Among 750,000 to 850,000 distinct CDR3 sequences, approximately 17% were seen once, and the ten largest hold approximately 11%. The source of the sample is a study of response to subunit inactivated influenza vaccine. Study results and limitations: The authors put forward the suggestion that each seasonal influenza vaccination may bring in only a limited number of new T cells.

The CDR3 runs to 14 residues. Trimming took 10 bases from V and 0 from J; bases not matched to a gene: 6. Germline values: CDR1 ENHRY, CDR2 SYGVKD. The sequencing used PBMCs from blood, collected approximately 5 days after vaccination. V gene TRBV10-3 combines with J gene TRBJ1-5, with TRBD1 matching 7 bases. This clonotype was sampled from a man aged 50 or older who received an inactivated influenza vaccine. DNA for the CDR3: TGTGCCACCAGGGACAGCGGTAGCAATCAGCCCCAGCATTTT. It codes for CATRDSGSNQPQHF.